This T cell receptor beta chain was captured by sequencing in a study of blood T cells in healthy people across ages. Primers used in a second PCR of about 7 to 11 cycles were a sample-barcoded 5' primer and a J-beta primer mix. One entry per CDR3 protein results from TCRdb running MiXCR on the 5' RACE reads. The table shows approximately 790,000 distinct CDR3 sequences, with about 62% occurring only once. Broader study findings: Unknown donor CMV status possibly confounded expanded clonotype changes. Among T cells, TCR beta diversity per million cells dropped roughly linearly as age rose.

As concerns this clonotype: Its antigen is unidentified.

This CDR3 spans 12 amino acids. V lost 7 bases to trimming and J lost 4 bases, with 8 bases between them. Per the germline V gene, CDR1 is SNHLY and CDR2 is FYNNEI. J is TRBJ2-1 and V is TRBV2; D might be TRBD2 (5 bases). Sequenced input: blood. The TCR was taken from a man younger than 40 in good health. The CDR3 is CASNEGYNEQFF. In nucleotides, the CDR3 is TGTGCCAGCAACGAGGGTTACAATGAGCAGTTCTTC.